The 18 T cell receptor beta chains presented below share a single source sample, sequenced in a study of human T cells and chemical hapten exposure. Documented time point: patch test 2, 6 weeks after DPC sensitization. Indicated treatment: therapeutic diphenylcyclopropenone sensitization with weekly scalp DPC. A single record per CDR3 protein comes from TCRdb applying MiXCR to the RACE reads. Of 100,000 or so distinct CDR3 sequences in the sample, around 10% are singletons; the top ten hold under 2.5%. The material sequenced was whole blood, taken in connection with sensitization to the hapten diphenylcyclopropenone (DPC). The receptors stem from a man aged 40-55 years with alopecia areata. Some clones in this sample may be carry-over from other donors' samples.

This clonotype came up a few times. The V gene is TRBV30, the J gene TRBJ2-5; 9 nucleotides align to TRBD1. V trimming: 4 bases; J trimming: 0 bases; junction bases outside the gene matches: 9. The germline V gene has CDR1 GTSNPN and CDR2 SVGIG (reference sequence). The CDR3 runs to 16 residues. In nucleotides, the CDR3 is TGTGCCTGGAAATCCGGGACAGGGCCGTACCAAGAGACCCAGTACTTC. It encodes CAWKSGTGPYQETQYF. Full variable domain (missing parts from reference TRBV30 and TRBJ2-5): SQTIHQWPATLVQPVGSPLSLECTVEGTSNPNLYWYRQAAGRGLQLLFYSVGIGQISSEVPQNLSASRPQDRQFILSSKKLLLSDSGFYLCAWKSGTGPYQETQYFGPGTRLLVL.

A few counts support this clonotype. CDR3 nucleotides: TGTGCCAGCAGTGAGCCGGGACAGGGAGTTCGGTACTTC. Amino acids: CASSEPGQGVRYF. This chain connects TRBV6-1 to TRBJ2-4; 9 bases map to TRBD1. The length of the CDR3 is 13 residues. Germline values: CDR1 MNHNS, CDR2 SASEGT. V dropped 3 bases and J dropped 15; count of bases not matched to a gene: 9.

V and J are TRBV6-2 or TRBV6-3 and TRBJ1-5, with 7 bases fitting TRBD1. Germline-derived CDR1 and CDR2 are MNHEY and SVGEGT. The CDR3 sequence is 17 residues long. V was pared by 2 bases and J by 0 bases, with 7 bases of the junction left unmatched. CDR3 nucleotides: TGTGCCAGCAGTTACACGGGGACAGCCCCTAGCAATCAGCCCCAGCATTTT. Translated, it gives CASSYTGTAPSNQPQHF.

The chain combines TRBV12-3 or TRBV12-4 with TRBJ2-3, with D tentatively TRBD2 (6 bases). Trimming stripped 8 bases from V and 3 bases from J, with 15 bases between. The CDR3 contains 14 residues. In DNA, the CDR3 is TGTGCCAGCTCATTGTGGGCGGGGACAGATACGCAGTATTTT. This encodes CASSLWAGTDTQYF.

The gene calls are TRBV11-2 and TRBJ2-5, with a weak D call TRBD2 (6 bases). Germline CDR1 reads SGHAT; CDR2 reads FQNNGV. Trimming shortened V by 0 bases and J by 5 bases, and 13 bases separated the two germline ends. This CDR3 has 15 residues. The CDR3 DNA is TGTGCCAGCAGCTTAGATAAGGGGAGGATTGAGACCCAGTACTTC. Its translation is CASSLDKGRIETQYF.

This clonotype was picked up many times. The V and J genes are TRBV4-1 and TRBJ2-7; 10 nucleotides match TRBD2. The CDR3 has 16 residues. Trimming took 4 bases from V and 6 from J; bases not matched to a gene: 12. Per the germline V gene, CDR1 is MGHRA and CDR2 is YSYEKL. The CDR3 nucleotides read TGCGCCAGCAGCCGCCCACCCAGCGGGAGGGCCTCCGAGCAGTACGTC. Residues: CASSRPPSGRASEQYV.

Only a few counts were recorded for this clonotype. The rearrangement links TRBV7-2 to TRBJ2-7, with D maybe TRBD2 (6 bases). Germline V lookup: CDR1 SGHTA, CDR2 FQGNSA. This CDR3 is 14 amino acids long. V lost 5 bases to trimming and J lost 3 bases, with 14 bases between them. CDR3 DNA: TGTGCCAGCAGCGACTTAGCGGCCAGCTACGAGCAGTACTTC. It yields the protein CASSDLAASYEQYF.

Many counts were recorded for this clonotype. J is TRBJ1-4 and V is TRBV20-1; 10 nucleotides agree with TRBD1. Germline-derived CDR1 and CDR2 are DFQATT and SNEGSKA (reference sequence). V shed 5 bases and J 10 bases; nucleotides not matched to a gene: 13. The CDR3 spans 15 residues. CDR3 in amino acids: CSAPLPGQGSRKLFF. The CDR3 region has the DNA TGCAGTGCTCCTCTGCCGGGACAGGGGTCGCGAAAACTGTTTTTT.

This clonotype came up many times. V is TRBV9 and J is TRBJ2-7; the D gene is possibly TRBD1 (6 bases). V was pared by 0 bases and J by 4 bases, with 17 bases between. The CDR3 sequence is 16 residues long. The germline gives CDR1 SGDLS, CDR2 YYNGEE. The DNA of the CDR3 is TGTGCCAGCAGCGTAGCTGCCGGGACAAGAAGTTACGAGCAGTACTTC. It specifies CASSVAAGTRSYEQYF.

The chain links TRBV7-2 to TRBJ2-1; D possibly matches TRBD1 or TRBD2 (5 bases each). Trimming took 5 bases from V and 7 from J, leaving 12 bases between them. The CDR3 totals 13 residues. Per the germline V gene, CDR1 is SGHTA and CDR2 is FQGNSA. CDR3 bases: TGTGCCAGCAGCCCCGCCGGGGCGAATGAGCAGTTCTTC. Amino acid sequence: CASSPAGANEQFF.

This clonotype was picked up a small number of times. The V and J genes are TRBV6-6 and TRBJ1-2; TRBD1 aligns across 7 bases. J gave up 6 bases and V 7 bases, and 14 bases lay outside the gene matches. The CDR3 runs 15 residues. CDR1 MNHNY and CDR2 SVGAGI come from the germline V gene (reference sequence). CDR3 in DNA: TGTGCCAGCACCTTCAATCCCCTAACAGGGGATGGCTACACCTTC. Translation gives CASTFNPLTGDGYTF.

The genes are TRBV4-1 and TRBJ1-3; perhaps TRBD1 as D (5 bases). The CDR3 is made up of 15 amino acids. V shed 2 bases and J shed 3 bases, with 11 bases lying between them. Germline V gene sequence: CDR1 MGHRA, CDR2 YSYEKL. CDR3 coding DNA: TGCGCCAGCAGCCAATTAGCAGGGAGTGGAAACACCATATATTTT. Its protein product is CASSQLAGSGNTIYF.

The V and J genes are TRBV27 and TRBJ2-3; D unresolved. The V end lost 3 bases, the J end lost 0 bases, and 10 bases lay between the germline ends. Germline-derived CDR1 and CDR2 are MNHEY and SMNVEV (reference sequence). The CDR3 loop spans 15 amino acids. Written as DNA, the CDR3 is TGTGCCAGCAGTTTTGTTCGTTTTAGCACAGATACGCAGTATTTT. This translates into CASSFVRFSTDTQYF.

V gene TRBV6-2 or TRBV6-3 combines with J gene TRBJ2-2; D could derive from TRBD1 or TRBD2 (6 bases each). In germline, CDR1 is MNHEY, CDR2 SVGEGT. Trimming stripped 7 bases from V and 4 bases from J, with 22 bases between. CDR3 length equals 17 residues. Here the CDR3 DNA reads TGTGCCAGCATCCACTCGGGGGCTGCGCTAATCACCGGGGAGCTGTTTTTT. Its translation: CASIHSGAALITGELFF.

The V gene is TRBV19, the J gene TRBJ2-1, with unresolved D. The germline CDR1 and CDR2 sequences are LNHDA and SQIVND (reference sequence). The CDR3 has 11 amino acids. V gave up 6 bases and J gave up 7 bases, with 7 bases separating them. The CDR3 bases are TGTGCCAGTAGCCTTCTAAATGAGCAGTTCTTC. It encodes CASSLLNEQFF.

The table lists this clonotype with a few counts. This rearrangement joins TRBV13 to TRBJ1-4, with 8 bases fitting TRBD1. Germline V gene data show CDR1 as PRHDT and CDR2 as FYEKMQ (reference sequence). This CDR3 is 14 amino acids long. The junction had 7 bases not matched to a gene; V was cut back by 5 bases and J by 8 bases. DNA of the CDR3: TGTGCCAGCAGCCCGCAGGGGGCCAGAGAAAAACTGTTTTTT. This translates into CASSPQGAREKLFF. Full variable domain (outside the CDR3, taken from reference TRBV13 and TRBJ1-4): AAGVIQSPRHLIKEKRETATLKCYPIPRHDTVYWYQQGPGQDPQFLISFYEKMQSDKGSIPDRFSAQQFSDYHSELNMSSLELGDSALYFCASSPQGAREKLFFGSGTQLSVL.

Only a few counts were recorded for this clonotype. This rearrangement joins TRBV6-2 or TRBV6-3 to TRBJ2-5; D is ambiguous. The CDR3 sequence is 14 residues long. Germline V gene lookup returns CDR1 MNHEY and CDR2 SVGEGT. Trimming left V 7 bases short and J 4 bases short, with 16 bases between. CDR3 region: CASTHPPSLETQYF. The DNA for the CDR3 is TGTGCCAGCACCCACCCTCCGTCCTTAGAGACCCAGTACTTC.

This clonotype was counted only a few times. The gene calls are TRBV11-3 and TRBJ2-5; D ambiguous. Germline CDR1 and CDR2: SGHNT and YENEEA. This CDR3 comprises 12 residues. V gave up 1 base and J gave up 5 bases, with 5 bases separating them. The CDR3 nucleotides read TGTGCCAGCAGCTTAGGGTGGGAGACCCAGTACTTC. Translation: CASSLGWETQYF.